These 14 T cell receptor beta chains originate from one sample sequenced in a study of T-cell reconstitution after alpha-beta-depleted transplantation in children. It was with unique molecular identifiers that the TCRbeta library was prepared. TCRdb re-called the PCR reads through MiXCR, storing one row per CDR3 protein. The table includes about 290,000 distinct CDR3 sequences, around 10% detected once. The specimen comprised PBMCs, sampled before TCRalphabeta/CD19-depleted stem cell transplant. The receptors were sampled from a boy less than two years old with acute myeloid leukemia, due to receive a stem cell transplant.

In its sample, this clonotype was seen many times. The chain combines TRBV4-3 with TRBJ2-7; TRBD1 is a possible D gene (6 bases). V dropped 0 bases and J dropped 0 bases, with 12 bases sitting between them. Germline-derived CDR1 and CDR2 are LGHNA and YSLEER. This CDR3 spans 16 amino acids. The CDR3 region is CASSQDAGTLSYEQYF. Written as DNA, the CDR3 is TGCGCCAGCAGCCAAGATGCCGGGACACTCTCCTACGAGCAGTACTTC.

This clonotype appeared many times. The chain carries TRBV5-1 and TRBJ2-7, with a weak D call TRBD1 (6 bases). Germline loops: CDR1 SGHRS, CDR2 YFSETQ. V was clipped by 4 bases and J by 4 bases, with 18 bases between them. This CDR3 has 15 residues. Written as DNA, the CDR3 is TGCGCCAGCAGCCTGACAGGCACCCTGGGGTACGAGCAGTACTTC. This codes for CASSLTGTLGYEQYF. The whole variable domain, filled in from reference TRBV5-1 and TRBJ2-7, reads KAGVTQTPRYLIKTRGQQVTLSCSPISGHRSVSWYQQTPGQGLQFLFEYFSETQRNKGNFPGRFSGRQFSNSRSEMNVSTLELGDSALYLCASSLTGTLGYEQYFGPGTRLTVT.

This clonotype was found many times. The chain links TRBV9 to TRBJ2-7; D gene uncertain. Germline assignment: CDR1 SGDLS and CDR2 YYNGEE. CDR3 length equals 12 residues. Trimming shortened V by 4 bases and J by 5 bases, and 10 bases separated the two germline ends. The CDR3 region is CASSPRRNEQYF. CDR3 nucleotides: TGTGCCAGCAGCCCCCGTAGGAACGAGCAGTACTTC.

This clonotype has a count of ten or more. CDR3 sequence: CASSLSPGQGYGYTF. CDR3 DNA: TGCGCCAGCAGCTTGTCCCCGGGACAGGGGTATGGCTACACCTTC. V is TRBV5-1 and J is TRBJ1-2, with 10 bases matching TRBD1. Unmatched junction bases numbered 5, after V lost 1 base and J lost 5 bases. This CDR3 is built from 15 residues. The germline gives CDR1 SGHRS, CDR2 YFSETQ.

In its sample, this clonotype was seen many times. The rearrangement joins TRBV27 to TRBJ2-5, with 9 bases that match TRBD1. With 5 bases clipped from V and 4 bases from J, the junction kept 14 bases outside the gene matches. This CDR3 is 17 amino acids long. Per the germline V gene, CDR1 is MNHEY and CDR2 is SMNVEV (reference sequence). Here the CDR3 reads CASSARFIGQGRETQYF. CDR3 sequence (DNA): TGTGCCAGCAGTGCGCGATTTATCGGACAGGGGCGAGAGACCCAGTACTTC.

The chain is built from TRBV5-1 and TRBJ2-1; tentatively, D is TRBD1 or TRBD2 (6 bases each). CDR1 and CDR2 from the germline V gene are SGHRS and YFSETQ. V was pared by 3 bases and J by 7 bases, with 17 bases between. The CDR3 runs 15 residues. CDR3 nucleotide sequence: TGCGCCAGCAGCTGGGGGGCGACAGGAGGGAATGAGCAGTTCTTC. It codes for CASSWGATGGNEQFF.

This clonotype was seen at least ten times. The V and J genes are TRBV25-1 and TRBJ2-2; no reliable D call. The ends were cut back, 5 bases at V and 3 bases at J, with 19 bases in the middle. Germline loops: CDR1 MGHDK, CDR2 SYGVNS. This CDR3 contains 17 residues. DNA of the CDR3: TGTGCCAGCAGTTCTACTGTTCAGGTAGAACACACCGGGGAGCTGTTTTTT. This translates into CASSSTVQVEHTGELFF.

This clonotype was seen once. With a much larger clone just one base away, this may be a read error. The final CDR3 position lacks the conserved phenylalanine or tryptophan, pointing to a likely read error. V is TRBV5-5 and J is TRBJ2-7; D not certain. Trimming pared 1 base from V and 3 bases from J, leaving 8 bases between. Germline CDR1 SGHKS, CDR2 YYEKEE (reference sequence). The CDR3 is 13 residues long. CDR3 bases: TGTGCCAGCAGCTTGCAACCTATCTACGAGCAGTACTAC. It specifies CASSLQPIYEQYY.

This clonotype was detected only a few times. The rearrangement links TRBV29-1 to TRBJ2-5; no reliable D call. The CDR3 consists of 14 residues. V was trimmed by 1 base and J by 0 bases, leaving 9 bases between them. Germline CDR1 SQVTM, CDR2 ANQGSEA. CDR3 bases: TGCAGCGTTGAAGGTTTGGTGTACCAAGAGACCCAGTACTTC. It yields the protein CSVEGLVYQETQYF. Variable domain in full (rest from reference TRBV29-1 and TRBJ2-5): SAVISQKPSRDICQRGTSLTIQCQVDSQVTMMFWYRQQPGQSLTLIATANQGSEATYESGFVIDKFPISRPNLTFSTLTVSNMSPEDSSIYLCSVEGLVYQETQYFGPGTRLLVL.

Many counts were recorded for this clonotype. V usage is TRBV12-3 or TRBV12-4 and J usage is TRBJ2-3; maybe TRBD2 (7 bases). CDR3 length: 15 amino acids. The V and J ends lost 3 bases and 0 bases respectively, with 10 bases between them. The DNA of the CDR3 is TGTGCCAGCAGTTTTCGGGGGGCTAGCACAGATACGCAGTATTTT. Translated: CASSFRGASTDTQYF.

This clonotype has ten or more counts. This chain uses TRBV12-3 or TRBV12-4 with TRBJ2-5; tentatively, D is TRBD1 (5 bases). The CDR3 is 13 amino acids. Trimming took 6 bases from V and 7 from J, leaving 15 bases between them. In DNA, the CDR3 is TGTGCCAGCAGCCTAGGACAATCGGGGACCCAGTACTTC. Its translation is CASSLGQSGTQYF.

This clonotype has more than one count but fewer than ten. The gene calls are TRBV5-6 and TRBJ2-1; D remains unclear. V lost 3 bases and J lost 9, with 10 bases in between. Germline lookup yields CDR1 SGHDT and CDR2 YYEEEE. CDR3 length: 12 amino acids. The CDR3 sequence: CASSYLAGEQFF. The CDR3 nucleotides read TGTGCCAGCAGCTACTTGGCCGGTGAGCAGTTCTTC. The full variable domain, with the rest looked up from reference TRBV5-6 and TRBJ2-1, is DAGVTQSPTHLIKTRGQQVTLRCSPKSGHDTVSWYQQALGQGPQFIFQYYEEEERQRGNFPDRFSGHQFPNYSSELNVNALLLGDSALYLCASSYLAGEQFFGPGTRLTVL.

This clonotype was counted ten times or more. The chain joins TRBV4-2 to TRBJ2-7, with D possibly being TRBD1 or TRBD2 (5 bases each). The CDR3 loop spans 14 amino acids. The germline V and J ends were trimmed by 4 bases and 5 bases, with 15 bases remaining between them. Germline loops: CDR1 LGHNA, CDR2 YNFKEQ. CDR3 nucleotides: TGTGCCAGCAGCCTCACGAGGGCAGGGAACGAGCAGTACTTC. Encoded protein: CASSLTRAGNEQYF.

This clonotype was found a few times. The chain has TRBV4-3 and TRBJ2-3, with D unclear. Germline assignment: CDR1 LGHNA and CDR2 YSLEER. Trimming pared 1 base from V and 2 bases from J, leaving 10 bases between. The CDR3 has 15 residues. CDR3 sequence reads: CASSQGGTDTDTQYF. CDR3 nucleotide sequence: TGCGCCAGCAGCCAAGGAGGAACAGACACAGATACGCAGTATTTT.